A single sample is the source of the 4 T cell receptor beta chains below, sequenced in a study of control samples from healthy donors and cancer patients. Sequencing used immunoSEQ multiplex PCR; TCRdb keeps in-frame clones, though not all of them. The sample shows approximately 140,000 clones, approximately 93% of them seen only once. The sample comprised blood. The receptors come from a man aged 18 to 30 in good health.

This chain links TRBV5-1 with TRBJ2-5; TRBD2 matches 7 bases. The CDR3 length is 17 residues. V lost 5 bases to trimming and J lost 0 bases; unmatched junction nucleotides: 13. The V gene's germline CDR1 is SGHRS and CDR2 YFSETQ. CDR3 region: CASSLRLAEWDQETQYF. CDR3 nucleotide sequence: TGCGCCAGCAGTTTACGGCTAGCGGAGTGGGACCAAGAGACCCAGTACTTC.

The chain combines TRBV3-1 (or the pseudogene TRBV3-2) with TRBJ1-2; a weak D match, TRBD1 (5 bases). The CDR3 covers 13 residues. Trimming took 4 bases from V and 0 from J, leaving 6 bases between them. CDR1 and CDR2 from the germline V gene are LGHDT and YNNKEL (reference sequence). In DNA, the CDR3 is TGTGCCAGCAGCCCGGGACCTAACTATGGCTACACCTTC. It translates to CASSPGPNYGYTF.

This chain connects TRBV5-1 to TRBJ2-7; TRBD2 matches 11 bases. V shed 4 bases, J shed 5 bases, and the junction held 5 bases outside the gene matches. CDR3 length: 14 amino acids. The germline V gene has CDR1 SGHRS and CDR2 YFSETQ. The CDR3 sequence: CASSRLAGGNEQYF. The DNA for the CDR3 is TGCGCCAGCAGCAGGTTAGCGGGGGGGAACGAGCAGTACTTC.

The CDR3 region is CASYPLGDGQPQHF. For the CDR3, the DNA is TGTGCCAGCTACCCCTTAGGGGACGGCCAGCCCCAGCATTTT. This sequence joins TRBV27 and TRBJ1-5; tentative D call: TRBD1 (5 bases). CDR3 length: 14 amino acids. Trimming shortened V by 8 bases and J by 7 bases, and 18 bases separated the two germline ends. Germline assignment: CDR1 MNHEY and CDR2 SMNVEV (reference sequence).